This T cell receptor beta chain was sequenced for a study of a mutant IDH1 vaccine in newly diagnosed glioma. Assay: immunoSEQ multiplex PCR; the TCRdb copy retains only in-frame clones and omits some. Of 50,000 to 65,000 clones in the sample, about three quarters were seen once. Germline lookup yields CDR1 PRHDT and CDR2 FYEKMQ (reference sequence). V shed 4 bases, J shed 1 base, and the junction held 7 bases outside the gene matches. The CDR3 sequence is 16 residues long. Described time point: baseline, week 1 (first vaccination visit). The treatment: pre-vaccination baseline after standard-of-care therapy.

The source was PBMCs, collected from a glioma patient treated with radiotherapy, temozolomide or both. The sequence came from a woman aged 40 to 50 with glioma. The chain carries TRBV13 and TRBJ1-1; 9 nucleotides line up with TRBD1. For the CDR3, the DNA is TGTGCCAGCAGCTCCTTTCCGGGACAGGGGAACACTGAAGCTTTCTTT. This translates into CASSSFPGQGNTEAFF.